Presented here are 5 T cell receptor beta chains from one specimen sequenced in a study of blood T cell repertoires in COVID-19. Repertoires were generated with immunoSEQ multiplex PCR, while TCRdb's copy carries only in-frame clones and drops some. The sample has hundreds of thousands of clones; roughly 90% are singletons. The sequencing input was PBMCs or T cells enriched from blood (not recorded which). These receptors came from a man in his 60s who had recovered from COVID-19.

The V call is TRBV10-3, the J call TRBJ2-1; 8 bases are shared with TRBD1. V lost 8 bases to trimming and J lost 5 bases; unmatched junction nucleotides: 8. CDR1 and CDR2 from the germline V gene are ENHRY and SYGVKD. CDR3 length: 14 residues. The CDR3 sequence is CAIGRQGSNNEQFF. CDR3 DNA sequence: TGTGCCATCGGGAGACAGGGGTCCAACAATGAGCAGTTCTTC.

This clone showed up just once. The chain joins TRBV4-2 to TRBJ1-4, with D tentatively TRBD1 (6 bases). V lost 0 bases and J 7 bases, leaving 12 bases between the germline ends. Looked up from germline, CDR1 is LGHNA and CDR2 is YNFKEQ. The CDR3 loop spans 15 amino acids. The CDR3 region has the DNA TGTGCCAGCAGCCAAGATCCCCGAGGGGGTGAAAAACTGTTTTTT. Translation gives CASSQDPRGGEKLFF.

The chain carries TRBV25-1 and TRBJ1-3; possibly TRBD1 for D (6 bases). The CDR3 has 16 residues. The germline V gene encodes CDR1 MGHDK and CDR2 SYGVNS. V was trimmed by 3 bases and J by 1 base, leaving 13 bases between them. The CDR3 spells CASSDFQGISGNTIYF. CDR3 nucleotide sequence: TGTGCCAGCAGTGACTTTCAGGGGATTTCTGGAAACACCATATATTTT. The full variable domain, completed using reference TRBV25-1 and TRBJ1-3, is EADIYQTPRYLVIGTGKKITLECSQTMGHDKMYWYQQDPGMELHLIHYSYGVNSTEKGDLSSESTVSRIRTEHFPLTLESARPSHTSQYLCASSDFQGISGNTIYFGEGSWLTVV.

The chain has TRBV9 and TRBJ2-1; no clear D gene. This CDR3 is built from 17 residues. Trimming left V 0 bases short and J 9 bases short, with 22 bases between. Germline lookup yields CDR1 SGDLS and CDR2 YYNGEE. CDR3 sequence (DNA): TGTGCCAGCAGCGTAGCCCTGACCCCGAGGCCGCACGGTGAGCAGTTCTTC. Protein sequence: CASSVALTPRPHGEQFF.

The chain has TRBV6-2 or TRBV6-3 and TRBJ2-1, with 10 positions matching TRBD2. The V segment lost 7 bases and the J segment 12 bases; nucleotides outside the gene matches: 18. The CDR3 consists of 16 residues. Germline lookup yields CDR1 MNHEY and CDR2 SVGEGT. The CDR3: CASIPSPRLAGILQFF. The CDR3 region has the DNA TGTGCCAGCATCCCCTCGCCCCGACTAGCGGGCATCCTGCAGTTCTTC.